The subject of this entry is one T cell receptor beta chain. This sample is part of a study of blood T cell repertoires in COVID-19. Assay used: immunoSEQ multiplex PCR; TCRdb lists only in-frame clones, some missing. The table shows just over 650,000 clones, with about nine tenths occurring only once. This CDR3 has 15 amino acids. The germline V gene has CDR1 SGHNT and CDR2 YENEEA. With 4 bases removed from V and 1 base from J, the gap between germline ends came to 13 bases. The material sequenced was peripheral blood. This sequence originates from a woman under 30 with acute or convalescent COVID-19. The chain couples TRBV11-3 to TRBJ1-1; D not resolved. CDR3 region: CASSSNSNPNTEAFF. The CDR3 DNA follows: TGTGCCAGCAGCTCGAACAGCAACCCGAACACTGAAGCTTTCTTT.